This entry lists 11 T cell receptor beta chains sequenced from one sample in a study of blood T cell repertoires in COVID-19. Profiling relied on immunoSEQ multiplex PCR, and the TCRdb table lists in-frame clones only, not all of them. The sample shows tens of thousands of clones, around four fifths of them seen only once. Sequencing was carried out using peripheral blood. These receptors originate from a human donor in a cohort sampled during active COVID-19.

CDR3 coding DNA: TGTGCCAGCAGCCCAAACGAGGGAGCCTACAATGAGCAGTTCTTC. Translating gives CASSPNEGAYNEQFF. The chain couples TRBV25-1 to TRBJ2-1; D possibly corresponds to TRBD2 (5 bases). Germline V gene data show CDR1 as MGHDK and CDR2 as SYGVNS. The CDR3 loop spans 15 amino acids. Between the trimmed V and J ends, which lost 6 bases and 2 bases, there was a span of 14 bases. Variable domain in full (rest from reference TRBV25-1 and TRBJ2-1): EADIYQTPRYLVIGTGKKITLECSQTMGHDKMYWYQQDPGMELHLIHYSYGVNSTEKGDLSSESTVSRIRTEHFPLTLESARPSHTSQYLCASSPNEGAYNEQFFGPGTRLTVL.

The genes are TRBV28 and TRBJ2-7; no reliable D call. Trimming took 3 bases from V and 5 from J, leaving 14 bases between them. This CDR3 spans 14 amino acids. CDR1 and CDR2 from the germline V gene are MDHEN and SYDVKM. CDR3: CASSLYPSGDEQYF. CDR3 nucleotides: TGTGCCAGCAGTTTGTATCCATCCGGAGACGAGCAGTACTTC.

In this sample, this clone turned up a few times. The V and J genes are TRBV5-1 and TRBJ1-1, with unresolved D. Trimming removed 1 base from V and 6 bases from J, with 10 bases in between. The CDR3 sequence is 13 residues long. In germline, CDR1 is SGHRS, CDR2 YFSETQ. Written as DNA, the CDR3 is TGCGCCAGCAGCTTGATAGTAAGCGCTGAAGCTTTCTTT. It translates to CASSLIVSAEAFF.

V is TRBV28 and J is TRBJ1-5; no definite D call. Germline V lookup: CDR1 MDHEN, CDR2 SYDVKM. The germline V and J ends were trimmed by 5 bases and 9 bases, with 11 bases remaining between them. The CDR3 is 12 residues long. CDR3: CASSLRSGPQHF. The CDR3 bases are TGTGCCAGCAGTCTCCGCTCCGGGCCCCAGCATTTT. The full variable domain, its missing parts supplied by reference TRBV28 and TRBJ1-5, is DVKVTQSSRYLVKRTGEKVFLECVQDMDHENMFWYRQDPGLGLRLIYFSYDVKMKEKGDIPEGYSVSREKKERFSLILESASTNQTSMYLCASSLRSGPQHFGDGTRLSIL.

This clone came up a few times. The chain combines TRBV28 with TRBJ1-4, with D maybe TRBD1 (6 bases). V shed 6 bases and J shed 7 bases, with 18 bases lying between them. The CDR3 covers 15 residues. CDR1 is MDHEN, CDR2 SYDVKM, per germline. For the CDR3, the DNA is TGTGCCAGCAGCTCGATGGACAGCCTCCGTGAAAAACTGTTTTTT. It translates to CASSSMDSLREKLFF.

This clone was seen a handful of times. The rearrangement uses TRBV2 and TRBJ2-1; 7 bases agree with TRBD1. The germline CDR1 and CDR2 sequences are SNHLY and FYNNEI. Trimming took 5 bases from V and 0 from J; bases not matched to a gene: 7. The CDR3 loop spans 16 amino acids. The CDR3 DNA sequence: TGTGCCAGCAGTCTGGACAGGTCCGTCTCCTACAATGAGCAGTTCTTC. Residues: CASSLDRSVSYNEQFF.

The chain combines TRBV10-3 with TRBJ2-2; 15 nucleotides line up with TRBD2. CDR1 and CDR2 from the germline V gene are ENHRY and SYGVKD. Trimming took 7 bases from V and 4 from J; bases not matched to a gene: 1. CDR3 length equals 15 residues. CDR3 in DNA: TGTGCCATCAAGGGACTAGCGGGGGGCACCGGGGAGCTGTTTTTT. It encodes CAIKGLAGGTGELFF.

This chain connects TRBV28 to TRBJ1-2, with 8 bases identical to TRBD1. The V gene end was trimmed by 6 bases and the J gene end by 1 base; junction bases not matched to a gene: 10. In germline, CDR1 is MDHEN, CDR2 SYDVKM. CDR3 size: 16 residues. The CDR3 loop is CASRIPPGQDNYGYTF. Here the CDR3 DNA reads TGTGCCAGCAGGATCCCCCCGGGACAGGATAACTATGGCTACACCTTC.

A few counts support this clone. The chain recombines TRBV7-6 with TRBJ2-5; no clear D. The V gene's germline CDR1 is SGHVS and CDR2 FNYEAQ. The CDR3 loop spans 11 amino acids. Trimming took 5 bases from V and 4 from J, leaving 5 bases between them. For the CDR3, the DNA is TGTGCCAGCAGCACGCGAGAGACCCAGTACTTC. It encodes CASSTRETQYF.

The chain couples TRBV2 to TRBJ2-3; D might be TRBD2 (6 bases). V dropped 0 bases and J dropped 2 bases, with 12 bases sitting between them. The CDR3 is made up of 16 amino acids. The germline V gene encodes CDR1 SNHLY and CDR2 FYNNEI. CDR3 loop: CASSEAGWGDTDTQYF. CDR3 nucleotides: TGTGCCAGCAGTGAAGCGGGTTGGGGGGACACAGATACGCAGTATTTT.

The rearrangement joins TRBV28 to TRBJ1-1; D is perhaps TRBD1 (6 bases). V shed 3 bases and J shed 5 bases, with 13 bases lying between them. This CDR3 is 14 amino acids long. CDR1 MDHEN and CDR2 SYDVKM come from the germline V gene. The DNA for the CDR3 is TGTGCCAGCAGTTTCGCAGGGGCGCGAACTGAAGCTTTCTTT. The encoded protein is CASSFAGARTEAFF.